A single sample gave rise to the 17 T cell receptor beta chains below, sequenced in a study of T cell responses to AZD1222 COVID-19 vaccine. Data came from immunoSEQ multiplex PCR; TCRdb stores just in-frame clones and leaves some out. This sample carries some 110,000 clones, roughly 80% of them seen once, and the ten largest clones take about 9.7%. The material sequenced was peripheral blood, taken on day 0 of AZD1222 vaccination. These receptors were obtained from an adult in good health.

The chain joins TRBV28 to TRBJ1-5; D uncertain. V was pared by 4 bases and J by 6 bases, with 4 bases between. CDR3 size: 11 residues. The germline V gene has CDR1 MDHEN and CDR2 SYDVKM. Here the CDR3 DNA reads TGTGCCAGCAGTTCCTCTCAGCCCCAGCATTTT. It encodes CASSSSQPQHF.

Concerning this clone: At one end, the junction sequence differs from germline, possibly due to a read error. The chain links TRBV28 to TRBJ1-5, with a weak D call TRBD1 (5 bases). Per the germline V gene, CDR1 is MDHEN and CDR2 is SYDVKM. The CDR3 length is 13 residues. As DNA, the CDR3 is TGTGCCAGCAGTTGGGGTCTCCATCGAGAGGGGAATTTT. It specifies CASSWGLHREGNF.

This clone appeared once. The CDR3 nucleotides are TGCGCCAGCAGCTCTCAGGGTGTCTCTGGAAACACCATATATTTT. Protein: CASSSQGVSGNTIYF. V is TRBV5-1 and J is TRBJ1-3; D is perhaps TRBD1 (5 bases). From germline, CDR1 is SGHRS and CDR2 YFSETQ. The CDR3 runs 15 residues. Trimming removed 3 bases at V and 0 bases at J, with 10 bases between.

This clone was observed once. The CDR3 region is CASSLTTSGVKNEQFF. In nucleotides, the CDR3 is TGTGCCAGCAGTCTAACGACTAGCGGGGTTAAAAATGAGCAGTTCTTC. The chain joins TRBV2 to TRBJ2-1; TRBD2 matches at 11 bases. The germline V gene encodes CDR1 SNHLY and CDR2 FYNNEI. With V trimmed by 5 bases and J by 7 bases, 10 bases remained unmatched. The CDR3 contains 16 residues.

Only a few counts were recorded for this clone. The chain links TRBV6-4 to TRBJ2-3, with TRBD1 identical over 11 bases. With V trimmed by 2 bases and J by 4 bases, 2 bases remained unmatched. Germline values: CDR1 MRHNA, CDR2 SNTAGT. The CDR3 extends over 15 amino acids. The CDR3 coding sequence is TGTGCCAGCAGTGACGGGGGACAGGGGGCAGATACGCAGTATTTT. Its protein product is CASSDGGQGADTQYF.

The chain is built from TRBV28 and TRBJ1-2, with D tentatively TRBD1 (6 bases). Trimming shortened V by 2 bases and J by 0 bases, and 7 bases separated the two germline ends. The CDR3 has 14 amino acids. From germline, CDR1 is MDHEN and CDR2 SYDVKM. The CDR3 region has the DNA TGTGCCAGCAGTTTAGCAGGGGCTAACTATGGCTACACCTTC. This translates into CASSLAGANYGYTF.

The rearrangement links TRBV9 to TRBJ2-2; 8 nucleotides agree with TRBD1. Germline-derived CDR1 and CDR2 are SGDLS and YYNGEE. The CDR3 extends over 15 amino acids. Unmatched junction bases numbered 3, after V lost 3 bases and J lost 2 bases. The CDR3 spells CASSGGQDNTGELFF. CDR3 coding DNA: TGTGCCAGCAGCGGGGGACAGGACAACACCGGGGAGCTGTTTTTT. Full variable domain (remainder filled in from reference TRBV9 and TRBJ2-2): DSGVTQTPKHLITATGQRVTLRCSPRSGDLSVYWYQQSLDQGLQFLIQYYNGEERAKGNILERFSAQQFPDLHSELNLSSLELGDSALYFCASSGGQDNTGELFFGEGSRLTVL.

The V call is TRBV4-2, the J call TRBJ2-6; either TRBD1 or TRBD2 may fit D (6 bases each). V was shortened by 3 bases and J by 0 bases, with 9 bases between the two germline ends. CDR1 is LGHNA, CDR2 YNFKEQ, per germline. CDR3 length equals 16 residues. CDR3 in DNA: TGTGCCAGCAGCCAGGAGGGGGGCTCTGGGGCCAACGTCCTGACTTTC. It codes for CASSQEGGSGANVLTF.

The chain combines TRBV4-1 with TRBJ2-7; the match to TRBD1 covers 10 bases. Trimming removed 0 bases from V and 6 bases from J; junction bases left unmatched: 8. The CDR3 runs 16 residues. The V gene's germline CDR1 is MGHRA and CDR2 YSYEKL. The CDR3 reads CASSQEVGDRGSEQYF. CDR3 coding DNA: TGCGCCAGCAGCCAAGAAGTTGGGGACAGGGGTAGCGAGCAGTACTTC.

The rearrangement uses TRBV28 and TRBJ2-5; D gene unclear. V gave up 4 bases and J gave up 5 bases, with 11 bases separating them. Germline V lookup: CDR1 MDHEN, CDR2 SYDVKM. This CDR3 is built from 13 residues. CDR3 sequence reads: CASSSPALETQYF. The CDR3 nucleotides read TGTGCCAGCAGTTCCCCGGCCTTGGAGACCCAGTACTTC.

This rearrangement joins TRBV29-1 to TRBJ1-1; D may be TRBD1 (5 bases). Germline V gene lookup returns CDR1 SQVTM and CDR2 ANQGSEA. The V and J ends lost 4 bases and 5 bases respectively, with 17 bases between them. The CDR3 totals 14 residues. The chain's CDR3 is CSVGRRDRGTEAFF. The CDR3 nucleotides read TGCAGCGTTGGAAGGAGGGACCGGGGGACTGAAGCTTTCTTT.

The chain recombines TRBV19 with TRBJ2-4, with TRBD2 as a possible D gene (5 bases). Looked up from germline, CDR1 is LNHDA and CDR2 is SQIVND (reference sequence). V lost 9 bases, J lost 0 bases, and 12 bases lay in between. The CDR3 runs 14 residues. The CDR3: CASSDRGAKNIQYF. The CDR3 DNA reads TGTGCCAGCAGCGACCGGGGAGCCAAAAACATTCAGTACTTC.

V and J are TRBV7-2 and TRBJ1-1, with a weak D call TRBD1 (6 bases). The CDR3 is made up of 12 amino acids. With 6 bases removed from V and 3 bases from J, the gap between germline ends came to 8 bases. Germline-derived CDR1 and CDR2 are SGHTA and FQGNSA. This CDR3 is CASRDRYTEAFF. The DNA of the CDR3 is TGTGCCAGCAGAGACAGGTACACTGAAGCTTTCTTT.

The chain is built from TRBV28 and TRBJ2-7, with 9 nucleotides matching TRBD1. The ends lost 6 bases at V and 2 bases at J; junction bases unmatched: 5. The germline CDR1 and CDR2 sequences are MDHEN and SYDVKM. The CDR3 has 14 residues. This CDR3 reads CASSRTGATYEQYF. Here the CDR3 DNA reads TGTGCCAGCAGCAGGACAGGGGCAACCTACGAGCAGTACTTC.

The count of this clone is one. The gene calls are TRBV6-5 and TRBJ2-7; D is uncertain. The CDR3 runs 11 residues. Germline CDR1 is MNHEY and CDR2 is SVGAGI. Trimming shortened V by 7 bases and J by 3 bases, and 7 bases separated the two germline ends. CDR3 DNA: TGTGCCAGCACCCGAAACTACGAGCAGTACTTC. Its translation: CASTRNYEQYF.

V and J are TRBV5-1 and TRBJ1-2; 9 nucleotides line up with TRBD1. Germline loops: CDR1 SGHRS, CDR2 YFSETQ. V shed 5 bases and J 8 bases; nucleotides not matched to a gene: 7. This CDR3 region has 13 residues. Here the CDR3 DNA reads TGCGCCAGCAGACGGGACAGGGAGGGAGGCTACACCTTC. Protein: CASRRDREGGYTF.

Here the CDR3 DNA reads TGTGCCGTCAGGGAGGGGCCCACTGAAGCTTTCTTT. The encoded protein is CAVREGPTEAFF. This chain connects TRBV2 to TRBJ1-1, with D perhaps matching TRBD1 (5 bases). This CDR3 is built from 12 residues. The germline V gene has CDR1 SNHLY and CDR2 FYNNEI. The germline V and J ends were trimmed by 11 bases and 4 bases, with 14 bases remaining between them.